The rows below give T cell receptor beta chains drawn from one sample of a study of response to subunit inactivated influenza vaccine. TCRdb independently ran MiXCR on the RT-PCR reads; one entry per CDR3 protein. The sample lists about 700,000 distinct CDR3 sequences, about 15% occurring once. The source was PBMCs from blood, collected approximately 15 days before vaccination. Receptors originate from a man in his forties or fifties who received an inactivated influenza vaccine. CDR3s include the opening cysteine and the closing phenylalanine or tryptophan. The D gene is left open where the match is weak. Size is omitted from some rows. Given values are once, few, many or a class for expanded clones.

j_call d_call clone_size v_call cdr3_aa cdr3_nt
TRBJ1-4 TRBD1 - TRBV30 CAWTPLGQAFEKLFF TGTGCCTGGACCCCTCTGGGACAGGCCTTTGAAAAACTGTTTTTT
TRBJ2-5 - - TRBV6-2/TRBV6-3 CAGRTRRKETQYF TGTGCCGGCCGGACACGCCGCAAAGAGACCCAGTACTTC
TRBJ2-3 TRBD1 many TRBV12-3/TRBV12-4 CASSPYRGRSTDTQYF TGTGCCAGCAGTCCCTACAGGGGCCGGAGCACAGATACGCAGTATTTT
TRBJ2-6 - many TRBV20-1 CSASGANVLTF TGCAGTGCTAGCGGGGCCAACGTCCTGACTTTC
TRBJ2-5 TRBD2 - TRBV7-2 CASSLQRGPQETQYF TGTGCCAGCAGCCTACAGCGGGGGCCCCAAGAGACCCAGTACTTC
TRBJ2-3 TRBD1 few TRBV19 CASSGTGSPTDTQYF TGTGCCAGTAGTGGGACAGGAAGTCCCACAGATACGCAGTATTTT
TRBJ2-3 - - TRBV2 CASSGSIADTQYF TGTGCCAGCAGTGGCAGTATCGCAGATACGCAGTATTTT
TRBJ2-1 - many TRBV29-1 CSVETDSNEQFF TGCAGCGTTGAAACAGATTCCAATGAGCAGTTCTTC
TRBJ1-6 - few TRBV2 CARAARGTYNSPLHF TGTGCCAGGGCCGCGCGAGGGACCTATAATTCACCCCTCCACTTT
TRBJ1-2 TRBD1 few TRBV12-3/TRBV12-4 CASSPRTGGREYGYTF TGTGCCAGCAGCCCCAGGACAGGGGGAAGGGAGTATGGCTACACCTTC